This T cell receptor (beta chain) was obtained from a study of vaccination effects on CD4 cells after COVID-19. As for the study in general: Using viral peptide pools, the ViraFEST assay grew out antigen-specific CD4+ T cells prior to sequencing. Two doses of BNT162b2 or mRNA-1273 vaccine were administered to participants. About 2.1 million PBMC were seeded per well and grown in the presence of around 10 IU/ml IL-2 and around 10 ug/ml peptides.

Worth noting for this clone: Its specificity is unknown.

Having been cultured for less than 12 days, the cells underwent CD4+ T cell isolation. In the vaccine recipients, nucleocapsid antibodies were negative and there was no prior SARS-CoV-2 infection. Assay: immunoSEQ multiplex PCR; the TCRdb copy retains only in-frame clones and omits some. The sample contains 25,000 to 35,000 clones, 70% to 80% of which appear only once. Trimming pared 0 bases from V and 3 bases from J, leaving 8 bases between. Looked up from germline, CDR1 is SQVTM and CDR2 is ANQGSEA. The CDR3 extends over 13 amino acids. The genes are TRBV29-1 and TRBJ1-1; D is perhaps TRBD1 (5 bases). This TCR was sampled from a human donor who received a COVID-19 vaccine. The sample was CD4+ T cells from PBMCs cultured without peptide, taken before COVID-19 vaccination. The CDR3 bases are TGCAGCGTTGAAGAACAGGAGGACACTGAAGCTTTCTTT. It encodes CSVEEQEDTEAFF. Full variable domain (remainder filled in from reference TRBV29-1 and TRBJ1-1): SAVISQKPSRDICQRGTSLTIQCQVDSQVTMMFWYRQQPGQSLTLIATANQGSEATYESGFVIDKFPISRPNLTFSTLTVSNMSPEDSSIYLCSVEEQEDTEAFFGQGTRLTVV.